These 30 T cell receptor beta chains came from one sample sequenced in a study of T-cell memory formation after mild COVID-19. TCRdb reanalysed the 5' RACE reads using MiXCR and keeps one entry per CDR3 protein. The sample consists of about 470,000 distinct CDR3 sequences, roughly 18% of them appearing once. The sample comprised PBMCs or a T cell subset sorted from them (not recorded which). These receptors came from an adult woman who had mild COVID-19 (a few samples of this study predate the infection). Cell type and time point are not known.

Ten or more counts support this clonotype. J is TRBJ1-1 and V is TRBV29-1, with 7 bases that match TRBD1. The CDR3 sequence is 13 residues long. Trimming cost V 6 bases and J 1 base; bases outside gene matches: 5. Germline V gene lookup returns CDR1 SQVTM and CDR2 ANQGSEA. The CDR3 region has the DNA TGCAGCGTCGGACAGGCCTCGAACACTGAAGCTTTCTTT. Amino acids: CSVGQASNTEAFF. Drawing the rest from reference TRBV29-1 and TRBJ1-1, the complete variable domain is SAVISQKPSRDICQRGTSLTIQCQVDSQVTMMFWYRQQPGQSLTLIATANQGSEATYESGFVIDKFPISRPNLTFSTLTVSNMSPEDSSIYLCSVGQASNTEAFFGQGTRLTVV.

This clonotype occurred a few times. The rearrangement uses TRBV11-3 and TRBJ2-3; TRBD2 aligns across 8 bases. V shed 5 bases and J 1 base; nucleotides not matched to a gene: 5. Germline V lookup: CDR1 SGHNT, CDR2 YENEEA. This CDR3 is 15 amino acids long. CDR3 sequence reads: CASSVGGVRTDTQYF. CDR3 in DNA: TGTGCCAGCAGCGTCGGGGGGGTTCGCACAGATACGCAGTATTTT.

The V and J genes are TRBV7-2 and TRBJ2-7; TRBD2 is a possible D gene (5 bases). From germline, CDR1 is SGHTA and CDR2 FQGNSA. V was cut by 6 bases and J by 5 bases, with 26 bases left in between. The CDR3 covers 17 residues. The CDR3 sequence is CASSYDGNIDGVHEQYF. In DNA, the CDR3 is TGTGCCAGCAGTTACGACGGCAATATCGACGGGGTCCACGAGCAGTACTTC. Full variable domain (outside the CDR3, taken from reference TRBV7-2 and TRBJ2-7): GAGVSQSPSNKVTEKGKDVELRCDPISGHTALYWYRQSLGQGLEFLIYFQGNSAPDKSGLPSDRFSAERTGGSVSTLTIQRTQQEDSAVYLCASSYDGNIDGVHEQYFGPGTRLTVT.

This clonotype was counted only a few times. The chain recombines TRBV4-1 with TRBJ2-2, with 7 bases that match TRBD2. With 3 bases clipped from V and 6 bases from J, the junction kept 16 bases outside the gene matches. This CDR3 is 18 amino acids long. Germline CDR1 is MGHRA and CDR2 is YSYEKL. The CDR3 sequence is CASSHPRGVDGKSGELFF. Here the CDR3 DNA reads TGCGCCAGCAGCCATCCTCGGGGGGTTGACGGGAAGTCCGGGGAGCTGTTTTTT.

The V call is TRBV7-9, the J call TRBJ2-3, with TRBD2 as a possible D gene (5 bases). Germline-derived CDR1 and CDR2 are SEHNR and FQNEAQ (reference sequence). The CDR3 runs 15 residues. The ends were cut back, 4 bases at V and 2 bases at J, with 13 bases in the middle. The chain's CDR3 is CASSYNPRDTDTQYF. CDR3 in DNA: TGTGCCAGCAGCTACAACCCTCGGGACACAGATACGCAGTATTTT.

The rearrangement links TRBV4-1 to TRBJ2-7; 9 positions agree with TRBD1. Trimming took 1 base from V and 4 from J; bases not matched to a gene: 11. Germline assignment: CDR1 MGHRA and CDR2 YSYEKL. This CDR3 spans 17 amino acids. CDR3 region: CASSQAPGTGSMYEQYF. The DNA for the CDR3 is TGCGCCAGCAGCCAAGCGCCCGGGACAGGGAGTATGTACGAGCAGTACTTC.

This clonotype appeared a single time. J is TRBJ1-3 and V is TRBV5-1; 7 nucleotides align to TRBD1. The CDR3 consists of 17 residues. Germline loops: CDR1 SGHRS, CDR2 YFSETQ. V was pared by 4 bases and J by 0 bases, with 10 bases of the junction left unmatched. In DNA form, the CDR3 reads TGCGCCAGCAGCCCACTGGGACAGACAAGCTCTGGAAACACCATATATTTT. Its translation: CASSPLGQTSSGNTIYF.

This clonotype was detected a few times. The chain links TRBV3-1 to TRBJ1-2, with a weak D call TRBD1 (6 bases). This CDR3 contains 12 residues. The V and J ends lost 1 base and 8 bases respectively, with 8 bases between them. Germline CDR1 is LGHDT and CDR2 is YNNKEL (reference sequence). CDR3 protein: CASSQAGTGYTF. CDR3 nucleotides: TGTGCCAGCAGCCAAGCTGGGACAGGCTACACCTTC.

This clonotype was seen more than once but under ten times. The CDR3 reads CASSQDPGANVLTF. CDR3 coding DNA: TGCGCCAGCAGCCAAGATCCGGGGGCCAACGTCCTGACTTTC. This chain links TRBV4-1 with TRBJ2-6, with D unresolved. The CDR3 consists of 14 residues. V was shortened by 0 bases and J by 4 bases, with 4 bases between the two germline ends. Germline lookup yields CDR1 MGHRA and CDR2 YSYEKL.

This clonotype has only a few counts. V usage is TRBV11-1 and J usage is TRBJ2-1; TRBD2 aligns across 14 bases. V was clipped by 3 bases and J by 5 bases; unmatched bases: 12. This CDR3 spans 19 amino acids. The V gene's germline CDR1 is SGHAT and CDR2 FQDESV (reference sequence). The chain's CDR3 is CASSFLGTSGSSTNNEQFF. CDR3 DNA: TGTGCCAGCAGCTTCCTTGGGACTAGCGGGAGTTCAACAAACAATGAGCAGTTCTTC.

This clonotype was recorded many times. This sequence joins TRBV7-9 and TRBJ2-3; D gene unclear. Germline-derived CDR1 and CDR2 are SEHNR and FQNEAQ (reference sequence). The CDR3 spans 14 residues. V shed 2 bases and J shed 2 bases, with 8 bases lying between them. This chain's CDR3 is CASSLMQHTDTQYF. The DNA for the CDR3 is TGTGCCAGCAGCTTAATGCAGCACACAGATACGCAGTATTTT.

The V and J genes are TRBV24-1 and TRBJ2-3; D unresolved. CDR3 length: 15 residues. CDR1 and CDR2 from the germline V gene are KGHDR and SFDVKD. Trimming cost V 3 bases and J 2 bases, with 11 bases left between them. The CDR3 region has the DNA TGTGCCACCAGTGATCCCGTGTCGGTCACAGATACGCAGTATTTT. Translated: CATSDPVSVTDTQYF.

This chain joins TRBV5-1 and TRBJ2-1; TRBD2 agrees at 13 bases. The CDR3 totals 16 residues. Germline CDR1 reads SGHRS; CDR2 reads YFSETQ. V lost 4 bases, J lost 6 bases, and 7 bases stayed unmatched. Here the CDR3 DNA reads TGCGCCAGCAGCGCCCCGGGACTAGCGGGGATCAATGAGCAGTTCTTC. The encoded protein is CASSAPGLAGINEQFF.

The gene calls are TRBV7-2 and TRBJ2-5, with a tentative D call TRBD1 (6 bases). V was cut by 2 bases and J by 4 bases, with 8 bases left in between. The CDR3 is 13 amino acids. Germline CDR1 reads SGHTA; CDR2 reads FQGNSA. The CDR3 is CASSLNRVETQYF. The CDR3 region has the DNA TGTGCCAGCAGCTTAAACAGGGTAGAGACCCAGTACTTC.

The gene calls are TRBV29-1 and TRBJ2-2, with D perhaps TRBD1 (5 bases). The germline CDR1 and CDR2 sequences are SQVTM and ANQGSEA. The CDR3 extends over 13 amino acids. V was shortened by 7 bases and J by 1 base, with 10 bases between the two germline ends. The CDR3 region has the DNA TGCAGCGGCACAGGCCTGAACACCGGGGAGCTGTTTTTT. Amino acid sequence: CSGTGLNTGELFF.

The CDR3 region has the DNA TGTGCCAGCAGTTTCGACAGGGGTCATAGCAATCAGCCCCAGCATTTT. Translating gives CASSFDRGHSNQPQHF. The chain couples TRBV6-6 to TRBJ1-5; 8 bases agree with TRBD1. CDR1 and CDR2 (germline): MNHNY, SVGAGI (reference sequence). Losses at the gene ends were 4 bases for V and 0 bases for J; bases not matched to a gene: 5. This CDR3 is built from 16 residues.

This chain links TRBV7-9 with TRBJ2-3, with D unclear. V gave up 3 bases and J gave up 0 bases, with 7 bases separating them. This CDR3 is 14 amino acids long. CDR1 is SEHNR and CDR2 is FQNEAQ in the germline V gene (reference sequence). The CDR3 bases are TGTGCCAGCAGCTTCCGCAGTAGCACAGATACGCAGTATTTT. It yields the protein CASSFRSSTDTQYF.

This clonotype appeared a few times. CDR3 amino acids: CASSLSGRVASGANVLTF. The CDR3 coding sequence is TGTGCCAGCAGTTTATCAGGCAGGGTGGCCTCTGGGGCCAACGTCCTGACTTTC. This chain joins TRBV27 and TRBJ2-6, with D possibly TRBD1 on 5 matching bases. V gave up 0 bases and J gave up 0 bases, with 12 bases separating them. This CDR3 region has 18 residues. Germline CDR1 MNHEY, CDR2 SMNVEV (reference sequence).

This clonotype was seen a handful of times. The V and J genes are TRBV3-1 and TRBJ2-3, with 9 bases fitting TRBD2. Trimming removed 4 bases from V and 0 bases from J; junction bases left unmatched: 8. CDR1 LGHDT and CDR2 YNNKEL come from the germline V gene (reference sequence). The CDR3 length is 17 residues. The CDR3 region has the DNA TGTGCCAGCAGCCCTAGCGGGGTGGGTTCTAGCACAGATACGCAGTATTTT. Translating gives CASSPSGVGSSTDTQYF.

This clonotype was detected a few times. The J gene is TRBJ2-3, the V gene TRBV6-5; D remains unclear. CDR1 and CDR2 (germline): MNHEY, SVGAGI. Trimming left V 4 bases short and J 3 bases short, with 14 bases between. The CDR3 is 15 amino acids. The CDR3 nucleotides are TGTGCCAGCAGTTTACAGCGACCCACAACAGATACGCAGTATTTT. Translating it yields CASSLQRPTTDTQYF.

CDR3: CASTLLGGGEKLFF. The CDR3 DNA reads TGTGCCAGCACCCTCCTAGGGGGGGGTGAAAAACTGTTTTTT. This chain joins TRBV12-3 or TRBV12-4 and TRBJ1-4; TRBD1 is a possible D gene (6 bases). Trimming left V 7 bases short and J 7 bases short, with 16 bases between. The CDR3 length is 14 residues.

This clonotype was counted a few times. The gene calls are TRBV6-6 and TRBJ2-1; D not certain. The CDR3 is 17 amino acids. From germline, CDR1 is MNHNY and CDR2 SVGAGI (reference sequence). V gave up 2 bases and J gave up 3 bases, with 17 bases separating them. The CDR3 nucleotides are TGTGCCAGCAGTTACGACTTTCGGGCGAAGCTCTACAATGAGCAGTTCTTC. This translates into CASSYDFRAKLYNEQFF.

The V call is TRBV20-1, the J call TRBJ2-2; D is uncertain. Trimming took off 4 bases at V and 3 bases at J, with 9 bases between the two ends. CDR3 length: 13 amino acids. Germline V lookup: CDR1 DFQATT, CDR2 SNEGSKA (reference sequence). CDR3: CSAIALHTGELFF. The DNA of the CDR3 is TGCAGTGCTATCGCCCTTCACACCGGGGAGCTGTTTTTT.

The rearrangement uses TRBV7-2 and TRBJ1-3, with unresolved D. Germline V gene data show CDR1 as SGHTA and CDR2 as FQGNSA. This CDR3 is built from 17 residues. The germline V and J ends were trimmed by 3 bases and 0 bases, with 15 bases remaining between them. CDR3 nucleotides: TGTGCCAGCAGCTTTACCCCCGGACCTAACTCTGGAAACACCATATATTTT. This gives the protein CASSFTPGPNSGNTIYF.

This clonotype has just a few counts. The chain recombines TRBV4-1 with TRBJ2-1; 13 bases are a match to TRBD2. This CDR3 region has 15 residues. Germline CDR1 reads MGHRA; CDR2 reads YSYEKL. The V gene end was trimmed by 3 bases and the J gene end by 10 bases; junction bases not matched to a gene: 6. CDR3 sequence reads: CASSHSPGLAGEQFF. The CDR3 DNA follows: TGCGCCAGCAGCCACTCACCGGGACTAGCGGGAGAGCAGTTCTTC.

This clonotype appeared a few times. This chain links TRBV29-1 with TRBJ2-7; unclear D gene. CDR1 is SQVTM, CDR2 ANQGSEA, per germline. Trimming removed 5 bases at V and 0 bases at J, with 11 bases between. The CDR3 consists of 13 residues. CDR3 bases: TGCAGCGTTACGTCCCCGGACTCCTACGAGCAGTACTTC. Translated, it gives CSVTSPDSYEQYF.

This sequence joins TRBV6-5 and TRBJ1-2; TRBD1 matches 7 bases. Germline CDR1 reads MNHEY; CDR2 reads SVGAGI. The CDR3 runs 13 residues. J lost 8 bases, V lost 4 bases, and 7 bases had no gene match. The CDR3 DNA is TGTGCCAGCAGTTCGACAGGGTTGATCGGCTACACCTTC. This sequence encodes CASSSTGLIGYTF.

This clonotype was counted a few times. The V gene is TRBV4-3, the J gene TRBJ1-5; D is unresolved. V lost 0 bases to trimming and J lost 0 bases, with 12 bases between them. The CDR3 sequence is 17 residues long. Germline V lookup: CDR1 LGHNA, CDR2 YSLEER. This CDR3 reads CASSQDLGRNSNQPQHF. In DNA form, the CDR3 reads TGCGCCAGCAGCCAAGATTTGGGCAGGAATAGCAATCAGCCCCAGCATTTT.

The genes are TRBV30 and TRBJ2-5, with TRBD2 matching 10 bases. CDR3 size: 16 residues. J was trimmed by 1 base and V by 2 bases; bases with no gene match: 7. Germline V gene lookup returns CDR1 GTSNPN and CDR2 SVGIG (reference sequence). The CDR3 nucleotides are TGTGCCTGGAGTCCTGGACTAGCGGTGATCCAAGAGACCCAGTACTTC. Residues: CAWSPGLAVIQETQYF. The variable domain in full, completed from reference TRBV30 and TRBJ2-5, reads SQTIHQWPATLVQPVGSPLSLECTVEGTSNPNLYWYRQAAGRGLQLLFYSVGIGQISSEVPQNLSASRPQDRQFILSSKKLLLSDSGFYLCAWSPGLAVIQETQYFGPGTRLLVL.

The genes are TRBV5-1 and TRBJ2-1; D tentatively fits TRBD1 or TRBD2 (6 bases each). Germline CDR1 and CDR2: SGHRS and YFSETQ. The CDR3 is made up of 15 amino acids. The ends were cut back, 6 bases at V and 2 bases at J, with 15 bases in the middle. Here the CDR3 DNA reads TGCGCCAGCACCGGGGGCGGCCCCACCTACAATGAGCAGTTCTTC. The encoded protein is CASTGGGPTYNEQFF.